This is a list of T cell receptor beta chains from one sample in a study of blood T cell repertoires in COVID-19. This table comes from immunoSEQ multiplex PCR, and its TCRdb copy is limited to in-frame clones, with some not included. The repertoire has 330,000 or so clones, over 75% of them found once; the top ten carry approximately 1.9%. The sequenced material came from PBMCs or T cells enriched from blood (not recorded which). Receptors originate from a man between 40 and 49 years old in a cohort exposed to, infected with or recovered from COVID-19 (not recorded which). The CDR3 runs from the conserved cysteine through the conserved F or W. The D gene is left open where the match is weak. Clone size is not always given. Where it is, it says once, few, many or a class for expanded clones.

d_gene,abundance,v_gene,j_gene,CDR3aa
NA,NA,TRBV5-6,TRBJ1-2,CASSTGNYGYTF
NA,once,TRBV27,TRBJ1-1,CASRVGYSNTEAFF
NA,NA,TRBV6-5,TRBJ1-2,CASSYRAGRNYGYTF
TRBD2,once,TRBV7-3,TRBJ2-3,CASSPTGGSSDTQYF
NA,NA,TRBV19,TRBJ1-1,CASSIGTVLGTEAFF
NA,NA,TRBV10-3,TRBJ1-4,CAISERGSPTAVTNEKLFF
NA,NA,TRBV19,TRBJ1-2,CAARTRNYGYTF
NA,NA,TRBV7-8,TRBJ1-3,CASSLALVSGNTIYF
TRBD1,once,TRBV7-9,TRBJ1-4,CASSAGTGGGEKLFF
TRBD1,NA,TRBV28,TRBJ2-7,CASNRDRFYEQYF
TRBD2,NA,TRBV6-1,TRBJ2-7,CASSEAPSGSYEQYF
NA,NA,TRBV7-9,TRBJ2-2,CASTYLTGELFF
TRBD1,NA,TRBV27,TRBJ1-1,CASSLRGRDTEAFF
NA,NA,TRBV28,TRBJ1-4,CASYRGRNEKLFF
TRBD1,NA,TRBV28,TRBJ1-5,CASGPNPGTGLSNF
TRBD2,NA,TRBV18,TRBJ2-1,CASSPPGLAGYNEQFF
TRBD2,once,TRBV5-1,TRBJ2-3,CASRTSGRASTDTQYF
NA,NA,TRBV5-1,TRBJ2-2,CASSRSPTGNTGELFF
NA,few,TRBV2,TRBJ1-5,CASSPLTGSNQPQHF
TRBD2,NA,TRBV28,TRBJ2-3,CASRIGRLGPDTQYF
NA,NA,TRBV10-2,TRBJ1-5,CASRTPYSNQPQHF
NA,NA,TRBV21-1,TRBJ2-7,CASSNLSQFYEQYF
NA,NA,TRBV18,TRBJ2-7,CASSKDSNSYEQYF
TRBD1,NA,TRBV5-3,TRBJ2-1,CARSLVRDRGRDEQFF
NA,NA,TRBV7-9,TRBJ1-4,CASSLVAGNEKLFF
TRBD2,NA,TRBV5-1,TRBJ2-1,CASSLAPSGSYNEQFF
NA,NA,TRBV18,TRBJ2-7,CASSPNWGQTSEQYF
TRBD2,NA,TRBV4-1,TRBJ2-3,CASSQGLAGTDTQYF
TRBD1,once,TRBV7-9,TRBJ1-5,CASSLAFGQGVSNQPQHF
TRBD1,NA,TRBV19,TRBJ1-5,CASGQVLQPQHF
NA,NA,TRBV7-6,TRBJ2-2,CASGRTSTGELFF
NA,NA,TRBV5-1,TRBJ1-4,CASSTGDRLNEKLFF
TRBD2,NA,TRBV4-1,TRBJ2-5,CASSQYSGSKRQETQYF
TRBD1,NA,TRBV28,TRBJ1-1,CASRPGTGTIEAFF
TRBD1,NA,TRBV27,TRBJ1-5,CASSLLGIGTGNQPQHF
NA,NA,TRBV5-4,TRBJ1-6,CASSLIGTQTSPLHF
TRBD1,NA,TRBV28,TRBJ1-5,CASSFGDRGSNQPQHF
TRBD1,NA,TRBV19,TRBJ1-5,CASSMRDRGRRQPQHF
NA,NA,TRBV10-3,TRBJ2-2,CAISDSLWPDTGELFF
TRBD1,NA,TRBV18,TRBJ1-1,CASSLGQGVGSEAFF
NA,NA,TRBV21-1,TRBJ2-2,CASSSRTGDFTGELFF
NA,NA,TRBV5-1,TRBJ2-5,CASSPSQETQYF
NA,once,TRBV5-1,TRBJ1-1,CASSLYREGEAFF
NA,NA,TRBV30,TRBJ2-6,CAWHEGSGANVLTF
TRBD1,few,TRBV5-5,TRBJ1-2,CASSSGTGGFGYTF
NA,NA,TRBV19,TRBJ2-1,CASSKTPPSLGQFF
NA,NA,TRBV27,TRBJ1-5,CASSFSGSQPQHF
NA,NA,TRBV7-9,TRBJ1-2,CASSLDRAYGYTF
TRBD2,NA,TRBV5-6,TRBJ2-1,CASSALAGDTNEQFF